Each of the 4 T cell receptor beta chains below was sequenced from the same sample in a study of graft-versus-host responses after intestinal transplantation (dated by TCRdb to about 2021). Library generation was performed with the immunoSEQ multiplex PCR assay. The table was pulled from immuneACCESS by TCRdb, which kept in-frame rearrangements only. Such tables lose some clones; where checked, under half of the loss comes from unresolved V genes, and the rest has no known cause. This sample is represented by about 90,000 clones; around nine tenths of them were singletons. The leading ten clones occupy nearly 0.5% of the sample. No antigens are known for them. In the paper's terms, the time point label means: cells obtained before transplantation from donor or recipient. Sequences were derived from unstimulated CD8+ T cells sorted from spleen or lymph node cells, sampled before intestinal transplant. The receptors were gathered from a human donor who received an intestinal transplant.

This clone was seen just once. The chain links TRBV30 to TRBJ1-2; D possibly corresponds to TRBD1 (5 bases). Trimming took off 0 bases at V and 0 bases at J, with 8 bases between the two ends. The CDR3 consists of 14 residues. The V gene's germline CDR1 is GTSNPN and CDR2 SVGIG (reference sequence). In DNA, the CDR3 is TGTGCCTGGAGTGTTGGGGGGGCTAACTATGGCTACACCTTC. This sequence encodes CAWSVGGANYGYTF.

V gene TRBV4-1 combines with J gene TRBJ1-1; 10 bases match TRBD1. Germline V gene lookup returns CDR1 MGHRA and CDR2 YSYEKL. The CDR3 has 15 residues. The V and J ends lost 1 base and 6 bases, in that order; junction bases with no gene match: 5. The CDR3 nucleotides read TGCGCCAGCAGCCAAGCCCGGGACAGGGGAGCTGAAGCTTTCTTT. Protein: CASSQARDRGAEAFF.

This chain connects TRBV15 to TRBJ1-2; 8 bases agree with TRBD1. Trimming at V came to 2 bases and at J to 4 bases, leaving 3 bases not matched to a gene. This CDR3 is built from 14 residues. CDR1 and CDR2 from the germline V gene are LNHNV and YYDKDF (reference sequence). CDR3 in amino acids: CATSRRQGLYGYTF. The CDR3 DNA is TGTGCCACCAGCAGAAGACAGGGGCTCTATGGCTACACCTTC.

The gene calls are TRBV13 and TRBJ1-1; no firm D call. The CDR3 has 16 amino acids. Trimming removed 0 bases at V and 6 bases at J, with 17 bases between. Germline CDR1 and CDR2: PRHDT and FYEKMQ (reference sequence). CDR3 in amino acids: CASSLGASRRLAEAFF. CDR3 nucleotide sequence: TGTGCCAGCAGCTTAGGGGCCTCCAGGCGATTGGCTGAAGCTTTCTTT. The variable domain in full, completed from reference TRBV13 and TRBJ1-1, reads AAGVIQSPRHLIKEKRETATLKCYPIPRHDTVYWYQQGPGQDPQFLISFYEKMQSDKGSIPDRFSAQQFSDYHSELNMSSLELGDSALYFCASSLGASRRLAEAFFGQGTRLTVV.